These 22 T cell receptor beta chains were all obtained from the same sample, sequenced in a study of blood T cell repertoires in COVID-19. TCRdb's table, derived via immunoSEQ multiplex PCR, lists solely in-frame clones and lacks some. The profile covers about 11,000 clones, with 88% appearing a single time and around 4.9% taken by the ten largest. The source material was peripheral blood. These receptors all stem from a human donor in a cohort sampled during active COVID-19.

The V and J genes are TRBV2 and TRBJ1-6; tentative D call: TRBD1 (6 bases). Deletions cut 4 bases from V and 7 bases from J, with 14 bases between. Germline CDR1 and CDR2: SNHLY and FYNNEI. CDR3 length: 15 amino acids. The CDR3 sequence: CASSGTRTENSPLHF. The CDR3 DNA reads TGTGCCAGCAGTGGAACCAGGACAGAAAATTCACCCCTCCACTTT.

CDR3 bases: TGTGCCACCACGACTAGCGGGACCAGAGAGACCCAGTACTTC. Protein sequence: CATTTSGTRETQYF. This chain joins TRBV6-5 and TRBJ2-5; 11 bases map to TRBD2. CDR1 is MNHEY, CDR2 SVGAGI, per germline. The CDR3 contains 14 residues. The junction had 8 bases not matched to a gene; V was cut back by 10 bases and J by 4 bases.

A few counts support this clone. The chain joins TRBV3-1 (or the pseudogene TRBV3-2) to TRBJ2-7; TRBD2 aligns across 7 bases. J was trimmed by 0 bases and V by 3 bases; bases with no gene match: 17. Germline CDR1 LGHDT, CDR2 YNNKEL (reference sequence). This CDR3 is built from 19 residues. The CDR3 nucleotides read TGTGCCAGCAGCCAGGACCGGGCCACCTGGCTAGCGGTCTCCTACGAGCAGTACTTC. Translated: CASSQDRATWLAVSYEQYF.

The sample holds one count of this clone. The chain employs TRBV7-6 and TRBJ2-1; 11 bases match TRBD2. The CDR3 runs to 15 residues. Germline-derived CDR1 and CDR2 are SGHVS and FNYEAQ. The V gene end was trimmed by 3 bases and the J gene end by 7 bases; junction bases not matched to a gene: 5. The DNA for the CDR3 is TGTGCCAGCAGCTTTGGGACTAGCGGTCTTAATGAGCAGTTCTTC. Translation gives CASSFGTSGLNEQFF.

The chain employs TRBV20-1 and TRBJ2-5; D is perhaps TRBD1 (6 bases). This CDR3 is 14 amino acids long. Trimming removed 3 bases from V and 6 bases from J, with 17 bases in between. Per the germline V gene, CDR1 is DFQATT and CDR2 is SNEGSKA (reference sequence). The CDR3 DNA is TGCAGTGCTAGTCCGATACAGGGAGTAAAGACCCAGTACTTC. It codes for CSASPIQGVKTQYF.

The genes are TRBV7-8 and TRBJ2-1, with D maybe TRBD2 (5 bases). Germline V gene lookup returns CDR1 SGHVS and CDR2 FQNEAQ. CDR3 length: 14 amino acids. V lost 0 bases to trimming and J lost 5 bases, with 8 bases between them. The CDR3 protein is CASSLALTNNEQFF. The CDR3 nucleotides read TGTGCCAGCAGCTTAGCACTGACTAACAATGAGCAGTTCTTC.

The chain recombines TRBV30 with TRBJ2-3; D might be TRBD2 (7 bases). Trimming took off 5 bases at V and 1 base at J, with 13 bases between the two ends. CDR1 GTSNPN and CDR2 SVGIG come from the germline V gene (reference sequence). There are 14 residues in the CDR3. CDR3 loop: CAWVGAGGTDTQYF. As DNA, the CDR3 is TGTGCCTGGGTGGGGGCGGGAGGCACAGATACGCAGTATTTT.

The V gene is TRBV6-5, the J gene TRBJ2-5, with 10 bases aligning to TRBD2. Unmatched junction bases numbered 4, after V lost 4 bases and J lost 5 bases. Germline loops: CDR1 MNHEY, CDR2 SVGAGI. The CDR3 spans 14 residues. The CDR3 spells CASSSSGSWETQYF. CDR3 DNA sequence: TGTGCCAGCAGTTCTAGCGGGAGTTGGGAGACCCAGTACTTC.

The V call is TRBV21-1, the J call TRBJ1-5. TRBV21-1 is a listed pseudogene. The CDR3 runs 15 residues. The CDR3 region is CASSKARGSNQPQHF. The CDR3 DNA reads TGTGCCAGCAGCAAAGCGCGAGGCAGCAATCAGCCCCAGCATTTT.

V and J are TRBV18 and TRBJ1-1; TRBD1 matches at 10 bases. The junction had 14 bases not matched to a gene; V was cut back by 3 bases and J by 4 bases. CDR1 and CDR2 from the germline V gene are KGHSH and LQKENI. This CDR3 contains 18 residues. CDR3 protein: CASSPREGQGFQVTEAFF. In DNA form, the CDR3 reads TGTGCCAGCTCACCCCGTGAGGGACAGGGGTTTCAGGTCACTGAAGCTTTCTTT. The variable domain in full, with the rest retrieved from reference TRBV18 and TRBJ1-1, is NAGVMQNPRHLVRRRGQEARLRCSPMKGHSHVYWYRQLPEEGLKFMVYLQKENIIDESGMPKERFSAEFPKEGPSILRIQQVVRGDSAAYFCASSPREGQGFQVTEAFFGQGTRLTVV.

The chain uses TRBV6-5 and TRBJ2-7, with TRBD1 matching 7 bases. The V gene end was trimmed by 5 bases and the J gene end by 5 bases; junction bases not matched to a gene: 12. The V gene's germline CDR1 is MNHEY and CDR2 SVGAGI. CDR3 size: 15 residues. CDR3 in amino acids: CASSPETGMGDEQYF. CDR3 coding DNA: TGTGCCAGCAGTCCCGAGACAGGGATGGGTGACGAGCAGTACTTC.

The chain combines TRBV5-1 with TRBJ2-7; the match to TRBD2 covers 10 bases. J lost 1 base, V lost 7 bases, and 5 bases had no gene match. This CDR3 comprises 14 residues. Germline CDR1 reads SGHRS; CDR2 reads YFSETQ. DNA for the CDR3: TGCGCCAGCGGGAGCGGGAGGGCTTCCTACGAGCAGTACTTC. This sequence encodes CASGSGRASYEQYF. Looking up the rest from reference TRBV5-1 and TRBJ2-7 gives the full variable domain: KAGVTQTPRYLIKTRGQQVTLSCSPISGHRSVSWYQQTPGQGLQFLFEYFSETQRNKGNFPGRFSGRQFSNSRSEMNVSTLELGDSALYLCASGSGRASYEQYFGPGTRLTVT.

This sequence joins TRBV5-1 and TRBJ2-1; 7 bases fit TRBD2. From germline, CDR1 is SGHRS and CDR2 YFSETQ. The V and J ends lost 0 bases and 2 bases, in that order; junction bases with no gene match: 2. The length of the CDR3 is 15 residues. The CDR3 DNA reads TGCGCCAGCAGCTTGGACAGCGGGGCCTACAATGAGCAGTTCTTC. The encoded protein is CASSLDSGAYNEQFF.

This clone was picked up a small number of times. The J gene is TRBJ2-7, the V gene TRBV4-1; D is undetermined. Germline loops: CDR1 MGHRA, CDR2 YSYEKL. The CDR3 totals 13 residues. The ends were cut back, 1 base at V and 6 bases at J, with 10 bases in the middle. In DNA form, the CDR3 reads TGCGCCAGCAGCCAAGTCCGAGTTTCCGAGCAGTACTTC. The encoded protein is CASSQVRVSEQYF.

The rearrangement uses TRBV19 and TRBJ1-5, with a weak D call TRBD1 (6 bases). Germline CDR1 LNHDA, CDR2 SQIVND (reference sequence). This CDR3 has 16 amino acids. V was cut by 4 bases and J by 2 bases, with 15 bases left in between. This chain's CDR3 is CASSTQGLGGNQPQHF. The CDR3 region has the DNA TGTGCCAGTAGTACACAGGGATTGGGAGGCAATCAGCCCCAGCATTTT.

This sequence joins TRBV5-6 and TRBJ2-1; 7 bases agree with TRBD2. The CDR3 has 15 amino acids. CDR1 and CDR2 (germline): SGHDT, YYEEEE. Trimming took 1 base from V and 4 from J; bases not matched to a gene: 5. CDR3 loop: CASSLLTGGYNEQFF. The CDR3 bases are TGTGCCAGCAGCTTGCTAACGGGAGGTTACAATGAGCAGTTCTTC.

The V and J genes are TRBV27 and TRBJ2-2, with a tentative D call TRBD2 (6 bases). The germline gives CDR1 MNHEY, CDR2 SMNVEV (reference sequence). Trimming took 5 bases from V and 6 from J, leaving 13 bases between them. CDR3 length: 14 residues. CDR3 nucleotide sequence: TGTGCCAGCAGTCCGACGGCGGGGTCCGGGGAGCTGTTTTTT. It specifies CASSPTAGSGELFF.

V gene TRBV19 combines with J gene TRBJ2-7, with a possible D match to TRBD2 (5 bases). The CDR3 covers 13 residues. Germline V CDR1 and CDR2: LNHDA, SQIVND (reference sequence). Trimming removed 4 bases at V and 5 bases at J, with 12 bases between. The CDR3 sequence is CASSNGVTHEQYF. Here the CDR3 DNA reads TGTGCCAGTAGTAACGGGGTTACCCACGAGCAGTACTTC.

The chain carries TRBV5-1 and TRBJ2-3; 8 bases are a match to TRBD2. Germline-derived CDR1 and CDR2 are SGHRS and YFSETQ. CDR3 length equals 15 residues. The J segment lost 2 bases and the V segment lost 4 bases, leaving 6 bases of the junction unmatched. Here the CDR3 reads CASSPVAGTTDTQYF. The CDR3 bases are TGCGCCAGCAGCCCGGTAGCGGGAACCACAGATACGCAGTATTTT.

The DNA of the CDR3 is TGTGCCAGCAGCTTAACCCTGACTAGCGGAACCTACGAGCAGTACTTC. The encoded protein is CASSLTLTSGTYEQYF. The rearrangement uses TRBV7-9 and TRBJ2-7, with 9 nucleotides matching TRBD2. Germline V lookup: CDR1 SEHNR, CDR2 FQNEAQ (reference sequence). V was clipped by 2 bases and J by 2 bases; unmatched bases: 7. The CDR3 consists of 16 residues.

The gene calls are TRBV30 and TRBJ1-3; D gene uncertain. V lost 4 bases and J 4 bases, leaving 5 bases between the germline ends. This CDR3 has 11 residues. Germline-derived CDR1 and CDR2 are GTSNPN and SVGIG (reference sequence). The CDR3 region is CAWTRGNTIYF. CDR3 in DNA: TGTGCCTGGACCCGGGGAAACACCATATATTTT.

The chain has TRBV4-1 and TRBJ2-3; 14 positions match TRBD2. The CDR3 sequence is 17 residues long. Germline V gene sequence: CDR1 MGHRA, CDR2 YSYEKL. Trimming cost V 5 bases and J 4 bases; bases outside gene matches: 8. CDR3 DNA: TGCGCCAGCAGCTTAAGACTAGCGGGAGGGCCTCCAGATACGCAGTATTTT. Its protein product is CASSLRLAGGPPDTQYF.